This is a list of T cell receptor beta chains from one sample in a study of T cell responses to AZD1222 COVID-19 vaccine. Libraries were prepared by immunoSEQ multiplex PCR; TCRdb keeps only in-frame clonotypes and omits some of them. The profile shows 110,000 to 150,000 clones, around 94% of them singletons. The material was peripheral blood, obtained after recovery from COVID-19. Receptors originate from an adult who had recovered from COVID-19. Both conserved end residues are part of each CDR3. D genes are given only for firm matches. Size values are once, few and many counts, or a class for expanded clones, and some rows have none.

J: TRBJ1-2; length: 15; D: TRBD1; size: NA; V: TRBV7-9; DNA: TGTGCCAGCAGCCAACCGGGACAGGGGATCTATGGCTACACCTTC; CDR3: CASSQPGQGIYGYTF
J: TRBJ2-3; length: 17; D: NA; size: NA; V: TRBV9; DNA: TGTGCCAGCAGCGTAGCTTCTAGCCCCCCGATCACAGATACGCAGTATTTT; CDR3: CASSVASSPPITDTQYF
J: TRBJ1-6; length: 16; D: NA; size: NA; V: TRBV19; DNA: TGTGCCAGTAGTATAGAGGTCGGGACAACTAATTCACCCCTCCACTTT; CDR3: CASSIEVGTTNSPLHF
J: TRBJ2-7; length: 15; D: NA; size: NA; V: TRBV28; DNA: TGTGCCAGCAGTTTAGGGACTCTCAGCTCCTACGAGCAGTACTTC; CDR3: CASSLGTLSSYEQYF
J: TRBJ2-3; length: 14; D: NA; size: NA; V: TRBV6-5; DNA: TGTGCCAGCATTAACGGAGCCCCCAGAGATACGCAGTATTTT; CDR3: CASINGAPRDTQYF
J: TRBJ2-5; length: 12; D: NA; size: NA; V: TRBV12-3/TRBV12-4; DNA: TGTGCCAGCGGCGGACGGGAAGAGACCCAGTACTTC; CDR3: CASGGREETQYF
J: TRBJ2-7; length: 14; D: TRBD1; size: NA; V: TRBV29-1; DNA: TGCAGCGTTGAAGTTGGACAGGGTTCCTACGAGCAGTACTTC; CDR3: CSVEVGQGSYEQYF
J: TRBJ2-2; length: 14; D: NA; size: NA; V: TRBV9; DNA: TGTGCCAGCAGCGTAGCTGTGGGCACCGGGGAGCTGTTTTTT; CDR3: CASSVAVGTGELFF
J: TRBJ2-7; length: 14; D: NA; size: NA; V: TRBV7-2; DNA: TGTGCCAGCAGCTTAGCCGGATCGAGGAGCGAGCAGTACTTC; CDR3: CASSLAGSRSEQYF
J: TRBJ1-1; length: 15; D: NA; size: NA; V: TRBV28; DNA: TGTGCCAGCAGTTTGGGGGGGGGAATGAACACTGAAGCTTTCTTT; CDR3: CASSLGGGMNTEAFF
J: TRBJ1-3; length: 15; D: TRBD1; size: NA; V: TRBV15; DNA: TGTGCCACCAGCAGCAGACAGGGTACTGGAAACACCATATATTTT; CDR3: CATSSRQGTGNTIYF
J: TRBJ2-3; length: 12; D: NA; size: once; V: TRBV28; DNA: TGTGCCAGCAGTTTAGACACAGATACGCAGTATTTT; CDR3: CASSLDTDTQYF
J: TRBJ2-1; length: 14; D: NA; size: NA; V: TRBV24-1; DNA: TGTGCCACCAGTGATGGTAGCTCCTACAATGAGCAGTTCTTC; CDR3: CATSDGSSYNEQFF
J: TRBJ2-1; length: 13; D: TRBD2; size: once; V: TRBV7-2; DNA: TGTGCCACCCACGGGGGGGAGTACAATGAGCAGTTCTTC; CDR3: CATHGGEYNEQFF
J: TRBJ1-2; length: 15; D: TRBD1; size: NA; V: TRBV5-4; DNA: TGTGCCAGCAGCTTTATCGGAGACAGGGGCTATGGCTACACCTTC; CDR3: CASSFIGDRGYGYTF
J: TRBJ2-2; length: 15; D: NA; size: NA; V: TRBV28; DNA: TGTGCCAGCAGTTCCGGGACACCTGGCACCGGGGAGCTGTTTTTT; CDR3: CASSSGTPGTGELFF
J: TRBJ2-1; length: 15; D: TRBD2; size: NA; V: TRBV6-5; DNA: TGTGCCAGCAGCCGGGGGGGAACTCCCTACAATGAGCAGTTCTTC; CDR3: CASSRGGTPYNEQFF
J: TRBJ1-1; length: 16; D: TRBD1; size: NA; V: TRBV5-1; DNA: TGCGCCAGCAGCTTGAACGGACAGGGGGCGGGCACTGAAGCTTTCTTT; CDR3: CASSLNGQGAGTEAFF
J: TRBJ2-5; length: 13; D: NA; size: NA; V: TRBV6-5; DNA: TGTGCCAGCAGGAACGCACGGGAGGAGACCCAGTACTTC; CDR3: CASRNAREETQYF
J: TRBJ2-5; length: 15; D: TRBD2; size: NA; V: TRBV10-3; DNA: TGTGCCATCAATGGGACTAGCGCGAACCAAGAGACCCAGTACTTC; CDR3: CAINGTSANQETQYF
J: TRBJ2-3; length: 14; D: NA; size: NA; V: TRBV7-2; DNA: TGTGCCAGCAGCTTATTCTATTTCACAGATACGCAGTATTTT; CDR3: CASSLFYFTDTQYF
J: TRBJ2-7; length: 15; D: TRBD2; size: NA; V: TRBV4-1; DNA: TGCGCCAGCAGCCAAGAGACTAGCGGGACCTACGAGCAGTACTTC; CDR3: CASSQETSGTYEQYF
J: TRBJ2-2; length: 14; D: TRBD1; size: NA; V: TRBV5-1; DNA: TGCGCCAGCAGCCCGGACAGGGAGGACGGGGAGCTGTTTTTT; CDR3: CASSPDREDGELFF